The clone carrying this TCR beta chain occurred once. The CDR3 is 16 amino acids. Trimming cost V 0 bases and J 4 bases, with 13 bases left between them. CDR1 and CDR2 (germline): LGHNA, YNFKEQ. Sequenced by immunoSEQ multiplex PCR; TCRdb stores in-frame clones only, minus some. The table lists roughly 110,000 clones, 80% to 95% of them singletons. Documented time point: peripheral blood 6 weeks after treatment start. The data were obtained in a study of PD-L1 blockade in urothelial cancer. In the study overall: Atezolizumab was started by patients at some point between 2014 and 2016 at 1,200 mg intravenously every 3 weeks. Blood drawn 3 weeks (second dose) and 6 weeks after treatment start was analyzed. In the patient group, about 90% of the roughly 29 were males with bladder-origin urothelial cancer. Prior chemotherapy ranged from 0 to 3 regimens per patient.

The sample consisted of PBMCs, taken around atezolizumab (anti-PD-L1) treatment. The TCR comes from a man aged 55 to 70 with urothelial cancer. The gene calls are TRBV4-2 and TRBJ1-3; D perhaps matches TRBD1 (6 bases). The CDR3 protein is CASSQDYQGQGNTIYF. CDR3 DNA sequence: TGTGCCAGCAGCCAAGATTATCAGGGGCAAGGAAACACCATATATTTT.